Following are 8 T cell receptor beta chains from one sample sequenced in a study of blood T cell repertoires in COVID-19. Assay: immunoSEQ multiplex PCR; the TCRdb copy retains only in-frame clones and omits some. The table records some 70,000 clones, roughly 88% of them present only once. The specimen was peripheral blood. All receptors derive from a man between 65 and 85 years old with active or convalescent COVID-19.

V is TRBV30 and J is TRBJ1-5; unclear D gene. This CDR3 is built from 13 residues. V was trimmed by 0 bases and J by 3 bases, leaving 6 bases between them. Per germline, CDR1 GTSNPN and CDR2 SVGIG (reference sequence). CDR3 in DNA: TGTGCCTGGAGTGTAATGGCCAATCAGCCCCAGCATTTT. This gives the protein CAWSVMANQPQHF.

This chain connects TRBV7-9 to TRBJ2-3; possible D gene TRBD2, 6 bases. Germline lookup yields CDR1 SEHNR and CDR2 FQNEAQ (reference sequence). There are 14 residues in the CDR3. V gave up 3 bases and J gave up 0 bases, with 7 bases separating them. The DNA of the CDR3 is TGTGCCAGCAGCTTGGGGACTAGCACAGATACGCAGTATTTT. Translation gives CASSLGTSTDTQYF.

The chain joins TRBV3-1 (or the pseudogene TRBV3-2) to TRBJ1-4; D is perhaps TRBD1 (6 bases). The CDR3 totals 15 residues. With 5 bases removed from V and 3 bases from J, the gap between germline ends came to 13 bases. Germline CDR1 is LGHDT and CDR2 is YNNKEL (reference sequence). This chain's CDR3 is CASSLRGGANEKLFF. CDR3 DNA sequence: TGTGCCAGCAGCTTAAGGGGGGGGGCTAATGAAAAACTGTTTTTT.

V usage is TRBV30 and J usage is TRBJ2-2, with 7 bases identical to TRBD1. The CDR3 is 14 amino acids. Losses at the gene ends were 3 bases for V and 4 bases for J; bases not matched to a gene: 5. Germline V CDR1 and CDR2: GTSNPN, SVGIG (reference sequence). The CDR3 reads CAWRVGTVTGELFF. The CDR3 DNA is TGTGCCTGGAGGGTTGGGACAGTCACCGGGGAGCTGTTTTTT.

The chain has TRBV19 and TRBJ1-2; D unresolved. The CDR3 has 12 residues. Germline lookup yields CDR1 LNHDA and CDR2 SQIVND (reference sequence). The V and J ends lost 0 bases and 5 bases respectively, with 4 bases between them. For the CDR3, the DNA is TGTGCCAGTAGTATAGATAATTATGGCTACACCTTC. This gives the protein CASSIDNYGYTF.

The chain employs TRBV5-1 and TRBJ2-7; D perhaps matches TRBD1 (6 bases). The CDR3 extends over 14 amino acids. V lost 0 bases, J lost 3 bases, and 10 bases lay in between. Germline V gene sequence: CDR1 SGHRS, CDR2 YFSETQ. CDR3 sequence (DNA): TGCGCCAGCAGCTTGGAGGGACAAAACTACGAGCAGTACTTC. This codes for CASSLEGQNYEQYF.

The chain has TRBV6-2 or TRBV6-3 and TRBJ1-4; D remains ambiguous. From germline, CDR1 is MNHEY and CDR2 SVGEGT. The CDR3 length is 13 residues. V dropped 3 bases and J dropped 5 bases, with 7 bases sitting between them. The CDR3 spells CASSYWRNEKLFF. CDR3 sequence (DNA): TGTGCCAGCAGTTATTGGAGGAATGAAAAACTGTTTTTT.

The chain has TRBV3-1 (or the pseudogene TRBV3-2) and TRBJ2-7; 9 bases are a match to TRBD2. CDR3 length: 15 residues. J gave up 0 bases and V 6 bases, and 6 bases lay outside the gene matches. Germline CDR1 and CDR2: LGHDT and YNNKEL (reference sequence). CDR3 in DNA: TGTGCCAGCAGGAATAGCGGGGGATTCTCCTACGAGCAGTACTTC. Its protein product is CASRNSGGFSYEQYF.